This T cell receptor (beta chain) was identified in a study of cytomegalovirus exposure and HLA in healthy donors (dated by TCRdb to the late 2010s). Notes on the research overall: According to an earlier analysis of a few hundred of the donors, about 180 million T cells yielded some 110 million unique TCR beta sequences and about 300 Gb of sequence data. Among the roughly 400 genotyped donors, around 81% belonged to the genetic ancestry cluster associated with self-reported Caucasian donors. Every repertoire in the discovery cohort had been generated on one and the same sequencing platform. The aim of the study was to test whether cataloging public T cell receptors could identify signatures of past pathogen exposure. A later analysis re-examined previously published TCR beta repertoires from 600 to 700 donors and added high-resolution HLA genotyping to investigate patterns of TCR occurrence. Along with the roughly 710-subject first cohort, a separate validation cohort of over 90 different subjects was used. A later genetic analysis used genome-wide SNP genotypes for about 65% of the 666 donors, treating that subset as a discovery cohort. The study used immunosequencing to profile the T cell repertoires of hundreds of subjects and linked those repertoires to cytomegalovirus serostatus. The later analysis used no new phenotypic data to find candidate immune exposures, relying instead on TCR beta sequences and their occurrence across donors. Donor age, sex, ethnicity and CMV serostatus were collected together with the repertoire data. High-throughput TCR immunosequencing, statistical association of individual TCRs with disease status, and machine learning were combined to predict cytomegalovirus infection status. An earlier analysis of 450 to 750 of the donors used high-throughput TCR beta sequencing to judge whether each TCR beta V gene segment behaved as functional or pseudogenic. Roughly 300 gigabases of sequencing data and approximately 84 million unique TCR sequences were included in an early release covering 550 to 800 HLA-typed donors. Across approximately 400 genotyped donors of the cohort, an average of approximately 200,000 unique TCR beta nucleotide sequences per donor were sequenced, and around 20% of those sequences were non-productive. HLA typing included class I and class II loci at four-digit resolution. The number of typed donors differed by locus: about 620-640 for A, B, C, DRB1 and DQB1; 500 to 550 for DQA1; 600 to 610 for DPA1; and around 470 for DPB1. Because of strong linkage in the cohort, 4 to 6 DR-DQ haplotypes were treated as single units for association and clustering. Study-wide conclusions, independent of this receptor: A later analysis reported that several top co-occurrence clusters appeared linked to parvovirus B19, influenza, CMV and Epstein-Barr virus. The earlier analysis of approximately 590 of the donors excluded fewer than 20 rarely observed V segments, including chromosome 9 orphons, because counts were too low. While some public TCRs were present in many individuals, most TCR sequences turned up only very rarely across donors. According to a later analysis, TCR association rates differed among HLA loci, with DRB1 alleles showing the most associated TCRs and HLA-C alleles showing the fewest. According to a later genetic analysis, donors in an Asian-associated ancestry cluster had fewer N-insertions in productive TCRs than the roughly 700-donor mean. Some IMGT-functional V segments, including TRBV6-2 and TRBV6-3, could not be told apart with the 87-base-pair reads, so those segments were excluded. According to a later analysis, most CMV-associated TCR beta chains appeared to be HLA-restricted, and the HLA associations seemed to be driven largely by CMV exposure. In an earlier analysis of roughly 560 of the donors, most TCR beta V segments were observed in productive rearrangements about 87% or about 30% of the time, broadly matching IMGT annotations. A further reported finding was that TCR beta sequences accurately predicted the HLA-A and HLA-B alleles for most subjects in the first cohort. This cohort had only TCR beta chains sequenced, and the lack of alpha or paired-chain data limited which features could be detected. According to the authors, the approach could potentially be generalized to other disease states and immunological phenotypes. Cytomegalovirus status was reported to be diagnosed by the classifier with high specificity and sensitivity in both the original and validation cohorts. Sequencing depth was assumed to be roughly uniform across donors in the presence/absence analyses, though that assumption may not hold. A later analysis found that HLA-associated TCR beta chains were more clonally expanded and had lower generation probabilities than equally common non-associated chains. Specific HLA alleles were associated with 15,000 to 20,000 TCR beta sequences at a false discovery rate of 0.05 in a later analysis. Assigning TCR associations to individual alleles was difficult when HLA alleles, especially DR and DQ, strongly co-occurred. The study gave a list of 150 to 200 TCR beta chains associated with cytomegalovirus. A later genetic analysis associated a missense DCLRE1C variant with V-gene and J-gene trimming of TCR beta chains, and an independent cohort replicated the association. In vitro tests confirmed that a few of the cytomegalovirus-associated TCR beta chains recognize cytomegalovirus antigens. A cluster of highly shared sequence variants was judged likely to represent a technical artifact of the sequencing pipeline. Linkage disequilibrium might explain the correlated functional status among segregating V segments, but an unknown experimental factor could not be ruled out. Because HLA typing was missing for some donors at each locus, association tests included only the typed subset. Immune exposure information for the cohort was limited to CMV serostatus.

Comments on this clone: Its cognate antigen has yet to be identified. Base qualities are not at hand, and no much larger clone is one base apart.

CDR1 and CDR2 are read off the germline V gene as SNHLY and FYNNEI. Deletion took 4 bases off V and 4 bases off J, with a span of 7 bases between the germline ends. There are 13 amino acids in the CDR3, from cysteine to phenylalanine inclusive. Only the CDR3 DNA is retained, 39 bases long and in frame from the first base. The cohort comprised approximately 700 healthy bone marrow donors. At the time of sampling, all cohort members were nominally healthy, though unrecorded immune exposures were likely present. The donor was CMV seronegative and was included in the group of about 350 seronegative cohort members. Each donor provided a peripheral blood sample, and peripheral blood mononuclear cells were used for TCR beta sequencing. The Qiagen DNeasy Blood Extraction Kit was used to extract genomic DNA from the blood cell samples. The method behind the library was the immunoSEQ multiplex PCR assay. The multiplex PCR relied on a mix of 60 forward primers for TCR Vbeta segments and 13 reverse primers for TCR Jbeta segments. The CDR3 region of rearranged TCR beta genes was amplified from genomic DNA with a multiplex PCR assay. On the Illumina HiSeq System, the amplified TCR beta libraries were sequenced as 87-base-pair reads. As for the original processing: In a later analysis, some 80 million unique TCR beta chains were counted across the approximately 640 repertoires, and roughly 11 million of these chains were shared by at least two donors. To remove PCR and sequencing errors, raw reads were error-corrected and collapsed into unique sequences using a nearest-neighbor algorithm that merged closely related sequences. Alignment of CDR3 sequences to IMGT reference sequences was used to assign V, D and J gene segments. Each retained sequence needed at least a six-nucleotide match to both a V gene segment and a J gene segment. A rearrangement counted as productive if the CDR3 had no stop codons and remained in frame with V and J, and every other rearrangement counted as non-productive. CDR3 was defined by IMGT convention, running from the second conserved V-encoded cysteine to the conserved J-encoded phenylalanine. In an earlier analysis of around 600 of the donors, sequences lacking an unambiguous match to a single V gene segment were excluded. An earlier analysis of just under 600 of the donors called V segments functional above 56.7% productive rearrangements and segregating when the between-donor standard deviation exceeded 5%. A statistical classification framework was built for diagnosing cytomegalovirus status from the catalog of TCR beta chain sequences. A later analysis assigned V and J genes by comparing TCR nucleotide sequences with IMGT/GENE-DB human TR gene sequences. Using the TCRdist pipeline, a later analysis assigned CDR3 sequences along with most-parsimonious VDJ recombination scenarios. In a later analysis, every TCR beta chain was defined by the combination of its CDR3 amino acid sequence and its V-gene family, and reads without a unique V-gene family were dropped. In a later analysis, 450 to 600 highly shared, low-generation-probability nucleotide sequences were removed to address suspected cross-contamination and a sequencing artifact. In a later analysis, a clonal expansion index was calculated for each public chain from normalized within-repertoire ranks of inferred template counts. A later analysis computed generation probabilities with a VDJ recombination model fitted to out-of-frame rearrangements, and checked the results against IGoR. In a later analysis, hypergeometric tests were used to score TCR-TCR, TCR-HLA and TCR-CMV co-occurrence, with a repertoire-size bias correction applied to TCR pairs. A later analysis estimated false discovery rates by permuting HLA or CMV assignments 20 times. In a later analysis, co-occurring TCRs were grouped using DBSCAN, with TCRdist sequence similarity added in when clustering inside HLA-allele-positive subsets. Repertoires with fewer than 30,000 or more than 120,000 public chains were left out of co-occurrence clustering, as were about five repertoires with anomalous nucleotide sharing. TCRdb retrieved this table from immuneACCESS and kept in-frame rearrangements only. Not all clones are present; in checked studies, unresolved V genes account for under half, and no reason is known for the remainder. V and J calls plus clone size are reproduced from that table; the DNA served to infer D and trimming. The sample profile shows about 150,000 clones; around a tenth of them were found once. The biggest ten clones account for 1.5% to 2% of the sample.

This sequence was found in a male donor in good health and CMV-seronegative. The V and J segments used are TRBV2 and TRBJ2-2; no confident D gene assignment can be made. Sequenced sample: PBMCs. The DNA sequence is TGTGCCAGCAGTGTTATGGCCACCGGGGAGCTGTTTTTT. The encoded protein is CASSVMATGELFF.